This T cell receptor (beta chain) was identified during a study of cytomegalovirus exposure and HLA in healthy donors. Study-level points and caveats: As confirmed in vitro, three CMV-associated chains were specific for CMV antigens. In a later analysis, at a false discovery rate of 0.05, 15,000 to 20,000 TCR beta sequences matched HLA alleles.

This clone has only one observation. Its antigen is still unknown. Among the donors, all were healthy bone marrow donors. A multiplex PCR was run with 60 Vbeta primers and 13 Jbeta primers. In the authors' workflow: An analysis that came later counted 73 million or so unique TCR beta chains, approximately 11 million shared. Sequenced by immunoSEQ multiplex PCR; TCRdb stores in-frame clones only, minus some. The DNA gave D and trimming, while V, J and clone size come from that table. The sample has about 130,000 clones, roughly two thirds seen once. This sequence originates from a man in his thirties or forties in good health and CMV-seropositive. The sequencing input was PBMCs.

The DNA for the CDR3 is TGTGCCAGCAGCGCCCACGGACAGGGTTACTACGAGCAGTACTTC. Residues: CASSAHGQGYYEQYF. The genes are TRBV9 and TRBJ2-7, with 8 bases identical to TRBD1. V shed 3 bases and J 3 bases; nucleotides not matched to a gene: 8. The germline CDR1 and CDR2 sequences are SGDLS and YYNGEE. The CDR3 totals 15 residues.